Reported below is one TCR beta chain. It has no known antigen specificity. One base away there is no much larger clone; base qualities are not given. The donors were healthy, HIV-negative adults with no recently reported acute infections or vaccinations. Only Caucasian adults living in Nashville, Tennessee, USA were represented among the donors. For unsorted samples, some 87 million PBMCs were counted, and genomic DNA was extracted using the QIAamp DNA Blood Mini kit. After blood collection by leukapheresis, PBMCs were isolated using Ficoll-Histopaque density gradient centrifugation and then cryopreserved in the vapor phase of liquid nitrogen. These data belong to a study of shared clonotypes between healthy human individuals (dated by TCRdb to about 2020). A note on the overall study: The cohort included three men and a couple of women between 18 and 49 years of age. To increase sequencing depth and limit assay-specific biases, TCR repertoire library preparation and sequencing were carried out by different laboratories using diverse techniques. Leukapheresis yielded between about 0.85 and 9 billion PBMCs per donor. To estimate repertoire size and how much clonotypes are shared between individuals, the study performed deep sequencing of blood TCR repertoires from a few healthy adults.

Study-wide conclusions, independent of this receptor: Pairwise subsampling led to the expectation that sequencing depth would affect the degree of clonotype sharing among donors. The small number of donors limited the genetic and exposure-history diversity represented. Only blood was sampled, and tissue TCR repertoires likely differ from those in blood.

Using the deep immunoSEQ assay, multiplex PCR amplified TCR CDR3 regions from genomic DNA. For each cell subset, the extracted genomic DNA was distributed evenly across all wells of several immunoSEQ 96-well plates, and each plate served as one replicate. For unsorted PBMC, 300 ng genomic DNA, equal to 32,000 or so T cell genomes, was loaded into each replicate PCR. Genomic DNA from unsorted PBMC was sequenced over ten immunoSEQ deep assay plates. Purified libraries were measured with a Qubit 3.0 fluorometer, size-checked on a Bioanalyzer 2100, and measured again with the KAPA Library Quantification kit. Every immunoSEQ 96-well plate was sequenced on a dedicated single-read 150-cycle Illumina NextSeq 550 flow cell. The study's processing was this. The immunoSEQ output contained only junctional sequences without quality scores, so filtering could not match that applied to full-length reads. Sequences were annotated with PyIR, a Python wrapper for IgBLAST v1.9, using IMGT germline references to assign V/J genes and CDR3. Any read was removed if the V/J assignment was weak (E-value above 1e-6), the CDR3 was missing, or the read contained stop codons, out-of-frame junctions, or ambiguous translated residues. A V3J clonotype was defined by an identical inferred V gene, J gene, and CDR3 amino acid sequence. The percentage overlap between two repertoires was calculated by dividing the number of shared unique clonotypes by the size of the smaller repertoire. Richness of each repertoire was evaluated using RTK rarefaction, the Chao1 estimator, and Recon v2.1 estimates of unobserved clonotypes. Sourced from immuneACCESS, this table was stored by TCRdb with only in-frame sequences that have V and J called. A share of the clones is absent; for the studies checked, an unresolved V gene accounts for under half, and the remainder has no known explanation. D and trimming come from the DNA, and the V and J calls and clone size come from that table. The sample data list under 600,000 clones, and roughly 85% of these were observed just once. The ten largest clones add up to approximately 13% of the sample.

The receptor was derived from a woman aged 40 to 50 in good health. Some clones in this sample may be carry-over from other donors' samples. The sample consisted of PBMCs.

The bases read TGTGCCAGCAGTGCGGTGTCAGGGCATTCTGAAGCTTTCTTT. It is translated as CASSAVSGHSEAFF. The rearranged chain carries TRBV25-1 and TRBJ1-1, and TRBD1 may be the D gene, going by 5 matching bases. CDR1 and CDR2 were assigned from the germline V gene as MGHDK and SYGVNS. From its cysteine to its phenylalanine, the CDR3 spans 14 amino acids. Only the CDR3 DNA stays, 42 bases, in frame from base 1. V is reduced by 4 bases and J by 6 bases, leaving a spacing of 15 bases between them. The CDR3 plus the reference TRBV25-1 and TRBJ1-1 genes for the other parts give the full variable domain: EADIYQTPRYLVIGTGKKITLECSQTMGHDKMYWYQQDPGMELHLIHYSYGVNSTEKGDLSSESTVSRIRTEHFPLTLESARPSHTSQYLCASSAVSGHSEAFFGQGTRLTVV.